This T cell receptor beta chain was recorded in a study of control samples from healthy donors and cancer patients. Only in-frame clones appear in the TCRdb table, and some are missing; sequencing was by immunoSEQ multiplex PCR. The sample lists approximately 110,000 clones, approximately 91% occurring once. The CDR3 covers 15 residues. V lost 4 bases, J lost 5 bases, and 16 bases lay in between. Germline values: CDR1 ENHRY, CDR2 SYGVKD. The table lists this clone with a few counts. The receptor was derived from a woman aged 18 to 35 in good health. The sequenced sample was blood. This rearrangement joins TRBV10-3 to TRBJ2-3; D is undetermined. The CDR3 DNA is TGTGCCATCAGTGCGTCGGCTACCGGCCTAGATACGCAGTATTTT. Its protein product is CAISASATGLDTQYF.